This T cell receptor beta chain was recorded in a study of identical twins. Study-wide findings and caveats: There was more out-of-frame TCR alpha sharing in monozygotic twins than models estimated.

Germline assignment: CDR1 SGHAT and CDR2 FQNNGV. This CDR3 is 13 amino acids long. V dropped 3 bases and J dropped 3 bases, with 6 bases sitting between them. This clonotype came up many times. Its antigen is as yet unknown. Template switching added a universal primer binding site, and final cDNA carried unique molecular identifiers. TCRdb re-called the 5' RACE reads with MiXCR, one entry per CDR3 protein. The sample lists under 400,000 distinct CDR3 sequences; 8.5% to 10% were seen once. This sequence originates from a woman aged 45-60 years in good health. The chain couples TRBV11-2 to TRBJ2-1; D call uncertain. Sequences were obtained from naive T cells sorted from blood. The CDR3 sequence is CASSLRNYNEQFF. DNA of the CDR3: TGTGCCAGCAGCTTGAGGAACTACAATGAGCAGTTCTTC.